These 10 T cell receptor beta chains share one sample of origin, sequenced in a study of control samples from healthy donors and cancer patients. Clones were sequenced by immunoSEQ multiplex PCR, and TCRdb holds only the in-frame ones, with some missing. The data contain about 83,000 clones, 91% of them singletons. Sequencing was carried out using blood. Receptors were obtained from a man younger than 40 in good health.

This chain connects TRBV30 to TRBJ2-5, with a possible D match to TRBD1 (6 bases). CDR3 length: 14 residues. Germline V CDR1 and CDR2: GTSNPN, SVGIG (reference sequence). Trimming removed 2 bases from V and 1 base from J, with 11 bases in between. The CDR3 here is CAWSRGTAQETQYF. The CDR3 DNA follows: TGTGCCTGGAGTAGGGGGACGGCCCAAGAGACCCAGTACTTC.

The chain uses TRBV9 and TRBJ2-4; D could derive from TRBD1 or TRBD2 (5 bases each). CDR1 is SGDLS and CDR2 is YYNGEE in the germline V gene. V lost 0 bases, J lost 6 bases, and 7 bases lay in between. The CDR3 is 13 residues long. The CDR3 DNA is TGTGCCAGCAGCGTAGTTGGGGGAAACATTCAGTACTTC. Its translation: CASSVVGGNIQYF.

The table lists this clone with a few counts. V is TRBV12-3 or TRBV12-4 and J is TRBJ2-3; D gene unclear. The CDR3 consists of 13 residues. With 3 bases removed from V and 4 bases from J, the gap between germline ends came to 8 bases. The CDR3 bases are TGTGCCAGCAGTTTCCAACTGTCAGATACGCAGTATTTT. It yields the protein CASSFQLSDTQYF.

V gene TRBV6-1 combines with J gene TRBJ2-1, with 12 nucleotides matching TRBD2. The germline gives CDR1 MNHNS, CDR2 SASEGT. Trimming took 1 base from V and 8 from J; bases not matched to a gene: 9. The CDR3 consists of 17 residues. CDR3 in DNA: TGTGCCAGCAGTGAAGGCGGACTAGCGGGACGGGGAGATGAGCAGTTCTTC. The encoded protein is CASSEGGLAGRGDEQFF.

J is TRBJ1-2 and V is TRBV20-1; D is unresolved. V was pared by 3 bases and J by 8 bases, with 19 bases between. This CDR3 has 14 amino acids. Germline CDR1 reads DFQATT; CDR2 reads SNEGSKA (reference sequence). The DNA for the CDR3 is TGCAGTGCTAGTAGACCCGGAACCCGCAGCGGCTACACCTTC. Its translation is CSASRPGTRSGYTF.

The chain links TRBV27 to TRBJ2-7; the match to TRBD1 covers 7 bases. Germline-derived CDR1 and CDR2 are MNHEY and SMNVEV (reference sequence). The J segment lost 2 bases and the V segment lost 5 bases, leaving 6 bases of the junction unmatched. CDR3 size: 14 residues. The CDR3 DNA follows: TGTGCCAGCAGTCCAGGGACAGTTACCTACGAGCAGTACTTC. Its translation is CASSPGTVTYEQYF.

The rearrangement joins TRBV28 to TRBJ2-7; D possibly corresponds to TRBD2 (6 bases). The CDR3 covers 15 residues. Looked up from germline, CDR1 is MDHEN and CDR2 is SYDVKM. V lost 10 bases to trimming and J lost 2 bases, with 21 bases between them. CDR3 in DNA: TGTGCCACCCTCGCCCCGGGACTTGGGGCCTACGAGCAGTACTTC. This encodes CATLAPGLGAYEQYF.

V usage is TRBV5-6 and J usage is TRBJ2-5; D is ambiguous. Trimming removed 2 bases at V and 4 bases at J, with 15 bases between. This CDR3 contains 15 residues. Germline V gene lookup returns CDR1 SGHDT and CDR2 YYEEEE. CDR3 in amino acids: CASSFRAPTGETQYF. CDR3 bases: TGTGCCAGCAGCTTTAGGGCGCCTACCGGAGAGACCCAGTACTTC.

V is TRBV7-3 and J is TRBJ1-6; the D gene is possibly TRBD1 (5 bases). CDR1 is SGHTA, CDR2 FQGTGA, per germline. V shed 4 bases and J shed 7 bases, with 11 bases lying between them. This CDR3 contains 14 residues. CDR3 nucleotide sequence: TGTGCCAGCAGCTCACAGGAGAAGAATTCACCCCTCCACTTT. Translating it yields CASSSQEKNSPLHF. Combining the CDR3 with reference TRBV7-3 and TRBJ1-6 gives the whole variable domain GAGVSQTPSNKVTEKGKYVELRCDPISGHTALYWYRQSLGQGPEFLIYFQGTGAADDSGLPNDRFFAVRPEGSVSTLKIQRTERGDSAVYLCASSSQEKNSPLHFGNGTRLTVT.

V and J are TRBV19 and TRBJ1-1; 7 positions agree with TRBD1. CDR3 size: 17 residues. With V trimmed by 9 bases and J by 5 bases, 21 bases remained unmatched. Germline V gene data show CDR1 as LNHDA and CDR2 as SQIVND (reference sequence). CDR3 sequence: CASGSGGDRGRETEAFF. For the CDR3, the DNA is TGTGCCAGCGGGTCCGGGGGAGATAGGGGGCGGGAAACTGAAGCTTTCTTT.